A single sample gave rise to the 31 T cell receptor beta chains below, sequenced in a study of control samples from healthy donors and cancer patients. Sequencing was performed with immunoSEQ multiplex PCR; in TCRdb, only in-frame clones are kept and a portion is missing. The sample has approximately 97,000 clones, around nine tenths seen once; the top ten hold around 2.8%. The sample consisted of blood. These receptors all come from a human donor in good health. The donor label of this sample is uncertain.

V usage is TRBV2 and J usage is TRBJ1-5, with D perhaps matching TRBD1 (5 bases). Trimming stripped 2 bases from V and 10 bases from J, with 18 bases between. The CDR3 runs to 15 residues. The germline CDR1 and CDR2 sequences are SNHLY and FYNNEI. CDR3 sequence reads: CASSEWGTALEPQHF. The CDR3 DNA sequence: TGTGCCAGCAGTGAATGGGGGACGGCCCTCGAACCCCAGCATTTT.

In its sample, this clone was seen once. CDR3 nucleotides: TGTGCCAGCAGTGACTGGACCCACAGGGCCAATGAGCAGTTCTTC. Protein sequence: CASSDWTHRANEQFF. This chain joins TRBV2 and TRBJ2-1; TRBD1 might be the D (6 bases). The CDR3 consists of 15 residues. The V gene's germline CDR1 is SNHLY and CDR2 FYNNEI. The ends were cut back, 3 bases at V and 6 bases at J, with 15 bases in the middle.

This chain uses TRBV6-6 with TRBJ1-1, with 7 bases matching TRBD1. The V segment lost 6 bases and the J segment 1 base; nucleotides outside the gene matches: 5. Germline CDR1 MNHNY, CDR2 SVGAGI (reference sequence). This CDR3 has 14 residues. CDR3 loop: CASSLQGRNTEAFF. The CDR3 DNA reads TGTGCCAGCAGCCTACAGGGGAGGAACACTGAAGCTTTCTTT.

In this sample, this clone turned up once. J is TRBJ2-2 and V is TRBV7-6; D might be TRBD1 (6 bases). Germline assignment: CDR1 SGHVS and CDR2 FNYEAQ. Trimming stripped 5 bases from V and 5 bases from J, with 21 bases between. The CDR3 has 17 residues. The DNA for the CDR3 is TGTGCCAGCAGCACTAGAGGGGGTAGCGCAACGACCGGGGAGCTGTTTTTT. It specifies CASSTRGGSATTGELFF. Full variable domain (remainder filled in from reference TRBV7-6 and TRBJ2-2): GAGVSQSPRYKVTKRGQDVALRCDPISGHVSLYWYRQALGQGPEFLTYFNYEAQQDKSGLPNDRFSAERPEGSISTLTIQRTEQRDSAMYRCASSTRGGSATTGELFFGEGSRLTVL.

This chain connects TRBV7-3 to TRBJ2-5; 7 bases map to TRBD1. The CDR3 extends over 15 amino acids. Per the germline V gene, CDR1 is SGHTA and CDR2 is FQGTGA. V shed 5 bases, J shed 5 bases, and the junction held 11 bases outside the gene matches. CDR3 in DNA: TGTGCCAGCAGCATCGGACAGGCCCCCATGGAGACCCAGTACTTC. The encoded protein is CASSIGQAPMETQYF.

This clone showed up just a few times. The rearrangement uses TRBV6-5 and TRBJ1-1, with D uncertain. CDR3 size: 11 residues. The V gene's germline CDR1 is MNHEY and CDR2 SVGAGI. V lost 5 bases and J 2 bases, leaving 3 bases between the germline ends. This chain's CDR3 is CASSRNTEAFF. CDR3 sequence (DNA): TGTGCCAGCAGTCGAAACACTGAAGCTTTCTTT.

As DNA, the CDR3 is TGTGCCAGCTCACCTAATAGAAGGGGCGCGGACACTGAAGCTTTCTTT. Its protein product is CASSPNRRGADTEAFF. The J gene is TRBJ1-1, the V gene TRBV18, with D perhaps TRBD1 (5 bases). Trimming pared 3 bases from V and 3 bases from J, leaving 17 bases between. Germline V gene lookup returns CDR1 KGHSH and CDR2 LQKENI. The CDR3 is made up of 16 amino acids.

The rearrangement joins TRBV6-1 to TRBJ1-1; D unclear. This CDR3 spans 15 amino acids. V gave up 3 bases and J gave up 1 base, with 12 bases separating them. Germline CDR1 MNHNS, CDR2 SASEGT. The CDR3: CASSDGGFANTEAFF. DNA for the CDR3: TGTGCCAGCAGTGATGGTGGGTTTGCGAACACTGAAGCTTTCTTT.

This clone came up a few times. The chain links TRBV12-5 to TRBJ1-6, with D possibly being TRBD1 (5 bases). CDR3 length equals 16 residues. Germline-derived CDR1 and CDR2 are LGHNT and FRNRAP. Trimming stripped 4 bases from V and 3 bases from J, with 13 bases between. The CDR3 region is CASGSTGARYNSPLHF. The CDR3 region has the DNA TGTGCTAGTGGTTCCACCGGGGCCCGCTATAATTCACCCCTCCACTTT.

This chain links TRBV11-2 with TRBJ2-1; TRBD1 or TRBD2 may be the D gene (5 bases each). Trimming stripped 3 bases from V and 8 bases from J, with 17 bases between. Germline V gene lookup returns CDR1 SGHAT and CDR2 FQNNGV. The CDR3 has 15 amino acids. The CDR3 bases are TGTGCCAGCAGCTTGGGGGATCAAGGGCAATATGAGCAGTTCTTC. Amino acid sequence: CASSLGDQGQYEQFF.

The rearrangement joins TRBV4-3 to TRBJ2-1, with 7 bases fitting TRBD1. There are 16 residues in the CDR3. J was trimmed by 6 bases and V by 0 bases; bases with no gene match: 8. Germline-derived CDR1 and CDR2 are LGHNA and YSLEER. CDR3 region: CASSQDRKTGANEQFF. The CDR3 nucleotides read TGCGCCAGCAGCCAAGATAGAAAAACAGGGGCCAATGAGCAGTTCTTC.

The chain employs TRBV5-1 and TRBJ2-6, with 7 nucleotides matching TRBD1. Unmatched junction bases numbered 7, after V lost 5 bases and J lost 2 bases. The CDR3 has 16 residues. From germline, CDR1 is SGHRS and CDR2 YFSETQ. CDR3 sequence: CASRDRSKPGANVLTF. The CDR3 nucleotides read TGCGCCAGCAGGGACAGGTCGAAACCTGGGGCCAACGTCCTGACTTTC. Drawing the rest from reference TRBV5-1 and TRBJ2-6, the complete variable domain is KAGVTQTPRYLIKTRGQQVTLSCSPISGHRSVSWYQQTPGQGLQFLFEYFSETQRNKGNFPGRFSGRQFSNSRSEMNVSTLELGDSALYLCASRDRSKPGANVLTFGAGSRLTVL.

This clone came up a few times. The V gene is TRBV19, the J gene TRBJ1-2; D is perhaps TRBD1 (5 bases). The V gene's germline CDR1 is LNHDA and CDR2 SQIVND (reference sequence). The CDR3 length is 14 residues. The germline V and J ends were trimmed by 5 bases and 4 bases, with 14 bases remaining between them. As DNA, the CDR3 is TGTGCCAGTAGTTTCAATGGGGGAAGCTATGGCTACACCTTC. Residues: CASSFNGGSYGYTF.

The V and J genes are TRBV6-2 or TRBV6-3 and TRBJ1-2, with TRBD1 matching over 7 bases. V dropped 2 bases and J dropped 0; count of bases not matched to a gene: 6. CDR1 is MNHEY, CDR2 SVGEGT, per germline. The CDR3 sequence is 16 residues long. The CDR3 loop reads CASSYGTAETNYGYTF. In DNA form, the CDR3 reads TGTGCCAGCAGTTACGGGACAGCAGAAACTAACTATGGCTACACCTTC.

This chain uses TRBV7-2 with TRBJ2-5; the D gene is possibly TRBD2 (5 bases). Trimming took off 5 bases at V and 6 bases at J, with 25 bases between the two ends. This CDR3 spans 17 amino acids. Germline CDR1 reads SGHTA; CDR2 reads FQGNSA. In DNA, the CDR3 is TGTGCCAGCAGCCCAACCGGGGTTGAGGGATCGGGGAAGACCCAGTACTTC. Residues: CASSPTGVEGSGKTQYF.

The genes are TRBV11-2 and TRBJ1-1; D is uncertain. CDR3 length: 15 amino acids. V lost 0 bases and J 1 base, leaving 9 bases between the germline ends. Looked up from germline, CDR1 is SGHAT and CDR2 is FQNNGV. The CDR3 sequence: CASSLELSSNTEAFF. The CDR3 nucleotides read TGTGCCAGCAGCTTAGAACTATCTTCGAACACTGAAGCTTTCTTT.

The chain links TRBV19 to TRBJ1-5, with 10 bases lining up with TRBD1. The CDR3 consists of 16 residues. The trim removed 5 bases at V and 4 bases at J, leaving 8 bases unmatched. Germline V gene data show CDR1 as LNHDA and CDR2 as SQIVND (reference sequence). The CDR3 DNA is TGTGCCAGTAGTTTCGCCCCGGGACAGGGGAATCAGCCCCAGCATTTT. This encodes CASSFAPGQGNQPQHF.

The chain couples TRBV6-2 or TRBV6-3 to TRBJ1-1; D is uncertain. Looked up from germline, CDR1 is MNHEY and CDR2 is SVGEGT. V was cut by 2 bases and J by 3 bases, with 4 bases left in between. CDR3 length: 12 residues. The CDR3 spells CASSYQDTEAFF. CDR3 bases: TGTGCCAGCAGTTACCAGGACACTGAAGCTTTCTTT.

The gene calls are TRBV24-1 and TRBJ2-2; D not resolved. Per germline, CDR1 KGHDR and CDR2 SFDVKD. The CDR3 length is 12 residues. Trimming left V 4 bases short and J 5 bases short, with 4 bases between. The CDR3 nucleotides are TGTGCCACCAGTGAACGGACCGGGGAGCTGTTTTTT. This translates into CATSERTGELFF.

The J gene is TRBJ2-1, the V gene TRBV19; 10 bases map to TRBD1. Per germline, CDR1 LNHDA and CDR2 SQIVND (reference sequence). The CDR3 has 14 amino acids. The J segment lost 7 bases and the V segment lost 5 bases, leaving 5 bases of the junction unmatched. The CDR3 reads CASSGQGESNEQFF. Here the CDR3 DNA reads TGTGCCAGTAGTGGACAGGGGGAGAGTAATGAGCAGTTCTTC.

The rearrangement joins TRBV24-1 to TRBJ1-4; D is undetermined. Germline CDR1 is KGHDR and CDR2 is SFDVKD. Trimming shortened V by 3 bases and J by 5 bases, and 9 bases separated the two germline ends. The CDR3 spans 14 residues. In DNA, the CDR3 is TGTGCCACCAGTGATCCCCCCCCGAATGAAAAACTGTTTTTT. Translation: CATSDPPPNEKLFF.

V usage is TRBV5-6 and J usage is TRBJ2-3, with D perhaps matching TRBD1 (6 bases). Germline V gene sequence: CDR1 SGHDT, CDR2 YYEEEE. Deletions cut 4 bases from V and 4 bases from J, with 10 bases between. This CDR3 contains 13 residues. The CDR3 bases are TGTGCCAGCAGCCCCGCAGGGGCAGATACGCAGTATTTT. This translates into CASSPAGADTQYF.

The chain links TRBV6-5 to TRBJ1-1; D possibly corresponds to TRBD1 (6 bases). This CDR3 region has 14 residues. CDR1 is MNHEY and CDR2 is SVGAGI in the germline V gene. The V gene lost 7 bases and the J gene lost 2 bases, with 14 bases spanning the gap. CDR3 nucleotide sequence: TGTGCCAGCAATAAACAGGGAATCAACACTGAAGCTTTCTTT. This translates into CASNKQGINTEAFF.

This sequence joins TRBV18 and TRBJ1-2, with D uncertain. V lost 3 bases to trimming and J lost 2 bases, with 7 bases between them. The CDR3 length is 13 residues. The V gene's germline CDR1 is KGHSH and CDR2 LQKENI. The CDR3 region has the DNA TGTGCCAGCTCACCTGAGAGAAACTATGGCTACACCTTC. Encoded protein: CASSPERNYGYTF.

The gene calls are TRBV2 and TRBJ1-2; 9 nucleotides line up with TRBD1. Germline values: CDR1 SNHLY, CDR2 FYNNEI. Trimming took 8 bases from V and 5 from J; bases not matched to a gene: 6. This CDR3 has 13 residues. DNA for the CDR3: TGTGCCAGCGCCTGGACAGGGGAATATGGCTACACCTTC. Its translation: CASAWTGEYGYTF. Full variable domain (missing parts from reference TRBV2 and TRBJ1-2): EPEVTQTPSHQVTQMGQEVILRCVPISNHLYFYWYRQILGQKVEFLVSFYNNEISEKSEIFDDQFSVERPDGSNFTLKIRSTKLEDSAMYFCASAWTGEYGYTFGSGTRLTVV.

The CDR3 loop reads CASSLDGGDMKKLFF. In nucleotides, the CDR3 is TGTGCCAGCAGCCTAGATGGGGGGGATATGAAAAAACTGTTTTTT. The rearrangement uses TRBV9 and TRBJ1-4; D perhaps matches TRBD1 (5 bases). V lost 4 bases to trimming and J lost 9 bases, with 19 bases between them. Germline V CDR1 and CDR2: SGDLS, YYNGEE. This CDR3 has 15 amino acids.

The gene calls are TRBV3-1 (or the pseudogene TRBV3-2) and TRBJ1-4; D gene uncertain. Germline V gene sequence: CDR1 LGHDT, CDR2 YNNKEL (reference sequence). CDR3 length: 18 amino acids. Trimming removed 3 bases from V and 0 bases from J, with 17 bases in between. The CDR3 is CASSQKDGKITTNEKLFF. DNA for the CDR3: TGTGCCAGCAGCCAGAAGGACGGAAAAATCACAACTAATGAAAAACTGTTTTTT.

To note about this clone: The junction shows a germline mismatch at one end, possibly a read error. The chain couples TRBV6-5 to TRBJ1-5; D is undetermined. The CDR3 covers 15 residues. Germline V gives CDR1 MNHEY, CDR2 SVGAGI. This chain's CDR3 is CASSVGPGGNQPQRF. CDR3 bases: TGTGCCAGCTCGGTTGGTCCGGGAGGCAATCAGCCCCAGCGTTTT.

The rearrangement links TRBV10-2 to TRBJ1-6; possibly TRBD1 for D (6 bases). The V gene lost 2 bases and the J gene lost 11 bases, with 10 bases spanning the gap. The CDR3 is 13 amino acids. Germline values: CDR1 WSHSY, CDR2 SAAADI. CDR3 protein: CASSETGPAPLHF. The CDR3 DNA follows: TGCGCCAGCAGTGAGACAGGGCCCGCACCCCTCCACTTT.

The chain is built from TRBV7-9 and TRBJ2-6; D unclear. The ends were cut back, 4 bases at V and 2 bases at J, with 12 bases in the middle. This CDR3 spans 16 amino acids. The V gene's germline CDR1 is SEHNR and CDR2 FQNEAQ (reference sequence). CDR3 region: CASSSILSTGANVLTF. In DNA, the CDR3 is TGTGCCAGCAGCTCGATCCTATCGACTGGGGCCAACGTCCTGACTTTC.

Written as DNA, the CDR3 is TGTGCCAGCAGGTCCGGGACATATGATGAAAAACTGTTTTTT. This gives the protein CASRSGTYDEKLFF. The chain joins TRBV6-5 to TRBJ1-4; possible D gene TRBD1, 6 bases. Germline CDR1 reads MNHEY; CDR2 reads SVGAGI. V lost 6 bases and J 6 bases, leaving 14 bases between the germline ends. CDR3 size: 14 residues.